The 27 T cell receptor beta chains presented below share a single source sample, sequenced in a study of OX40 agonist ivuxolimab in advanced cancers. The protocol was immunoSEQ multiplex PCR, while the TCRdb copy is restricted to in-frame clones and leaves out a portion. The sample contains about 68,000 clones, under 90% of which appear only once. The sequencing here drew on CD4+ or CD8+ T cells sorted from blood, taken in a trial of the OX40 agonist ivuxolimab. The source of these receptors is an adult with an advanced solid tumor such as melanoma, head and neck, liver or kidney cancer.

This chain links TRBV5-1 with TRBJ1-2; the D is unclear. The CDR3 length is 17 residues. V was cut by 4 bases and J by 1 base, with 20 bases left in between. Per germline, CDR1 SGHRS and CDR2 YFSETQ. The CDR3 loop is CASSPAPANKLNYGYTF. In DNA, the CDR3 is TGCGCCAGCAGCCCTGCTCCCGCCAACAAACTTAACTATGGCTACACCTTC.

The gene calls are TRBV7-2 and TRBJ1-2; possibly TRBD1 for D (5 bases). Germline CDR1 is SGHTA and CDR2 is FQGNSA. The length of the CDR3 is 14 residues. V was pared by 1 base and J by 3 bases, with 9 bases between. CDR3 in amino acids: CASSLVWGDYGYTF. The CDR3 coding sequence is TGTGCCAGCAGCTTAGTTTGGGGGGACTATGGCTACACCTTC.

This clone was detected only a few times. V usage is TRBV6-4 and J usage is TRBJ1-2; 9 positions match TRBD1. CDR1 and CDR2 (germline): MRHNA, SNTAGT. The CDR3 covers 12 residues. After removal of 9 bases from V and 4 bases from J, the junction contained 3 bases not matched to a gene. The CDR3 sequence is CASGQGTYGYTF. The CDR3 nucleotides are TGTGCCAGTGGACAGGGGACCTATGGCTACACCTTC.

This clone has just one count. V and J are TRBV18 and TRBJ2-2; 11 bases map to TRBD1. Germline trimming cut 4 bases from V and 3 bases from J; bases unmatched to any gene: 4. In germline, CDR1 is KGHSH, CDR2 LQKENI. The CDR3 runs to 16 residues. In DNA form, the CDR3 reads TGTGCCAGCTCACGAGGACAGGGGGCTCACACCGGGGAGCTGTTTTTT. Protein product: CASSRGQGAHTGELFF. The full variable domain, rest sourced from reference TRBV18 and TRBJ2-2, is NAGVMQNPRHLVRRRGQEARLRCSPMKGHSHVYWYRQLPEEGLKFMVYLQKENIIDESGMPKERFSAEFPKEGPSILRIQQVVRGDSAAYFCASSRGQGAHTGELFFGEGSRLTVL.

This chain uses TRBV6-5 with TRBJ1-6; the D gene is possibly TRBD1 (6 bases). Trimming stripped 8 bases from V and 7 bases from J, with 15 bases between. CDR1 MNHEY and CDR2 SVGAGI come from the germline V gene. The CDR3 covers 14 residues. The CDR3 spells CASGRDNPNSPLHF. CDR3 bases: TGTGCCAGCGGGCGGGACAATCCCAATTCACCCCTCCACTTT.

The V call is TRBV10-3, the J call TRBJ1-1; TRBD1 agrees at 7 bases. The V gene end was trimmed by 2 bases and the J gene end by 1 base; junction bases not matched to a gene: 4. The CDR3 contains 15 residues. Germline assignment: CDR1 ENHRY and CDR2 SYGVKD. The CDR3 here is CAISELGQANTEAFF. CDR3 bases: TGTGCCATCAGTGAGCTAGGACAGGCGAACACTGAAGCTTTCTTT.

This clone was observed a single time. This sequence joins TRBV7-8 and TRBJ1-2, with 7 bases lining up with TRBD1. V lost 3 bases and J lost 6; bases outside the gene matches: 10. This CDR3 comprises 15 residues. Germline V CDR1 and CDR2: SGHVS, FQNEAQ. The CDR3, as DNA: TGTGCCAGCAGCTTGAGGGACCAGGGGGTAGATGGCTACACCTTC. Its translation is CASSLRDQGVDGYTF.

V and J are TRBV7-3 and TRBJ1-3, with D hard to call. V shed 3 bases and J shed 6 bases, with 9 bases lying between them. The CDR3 length is 13 residues. The germline V gene has CDR1 SGHTA and CDR2 FQGTGA. The CDR3 DNA reads as TGTGCCAGCAGCTTCGGGGAGTCAAACACCATATATTTT. Translated: CASSFGESNTIYF.

This chain joins TRBV12-5 and TRBJ1-4, with 7 bases matching TRBD1. Germline loops: CDR1 LGHNT, CDR2 FRNRAP. The CDR3 sequence is 17 residues long. V lost 5 bases, J lost 6 bases, and 15 bases stayed unmatched. CDR3 sequence (DNA): TGTGCTAGTGGTATGGGACAGACGTCCGGAAATGATGAAAAACTGTTTTTT. This codes for CASGMGQTSGNDEKLFF.

This clone was observed at least ten times. The chain links TRBV25-1 to TRBJ2-7; 7 nucleotides match TRBD1. V was pared by 4 bases and J by 1 base, with 7 bases of the junction left unmatched. The CDR3 runs to 15 residues. CDR1 and CDR2 (germline): MGHDK, SYGVNS. CDR3 loop: CASSAHNRGSYEQYF. The DNA of the CDR3 is TGTGCCAGCAGTGCCCACAACAGGGGTTCCTACGAGCAGTACTTC.

This clone has only a few counts. The J gene is TRBJ1-5, the V gene TRBV2; no clear D. V gave up 6 bases and J gave up 6 bases, with 15 bases separating them. Germline CDR1 is SNHLY and CDR2 is FYNNEI. CDR3 length: 14 residues. The CDR3 region is CASRAGGATQPQHF. The CDR3 DNA sequence: TGTGCCAGCAGGGCGGGCGGCGCGACTCAGCCCCAGCATTTT.

This chain links TRBV2 with TRBJ2-3; the match to TRBD2 covers 8 bases. The CDR3 totals 16 residues. Trimming at V came to 5 bases and at J to 2 bases, leaving 9 bases not matched to a gene. Germline V gene lookup returns CDR1 SNHLY and CDR2 FYNNEI. DNA for the CDR3: TGTGCCAGCAGTATCTACCTTAGCGGGGTCACAGATACGCAGTATTTT. The encoded protein is CASSIYLSGVTDTQYF.

The gene calls are TRBV1 and TRBJ2-4; the table's D call, TRBD2, was not checked against the DNA. TRBV1 is a recognized pseudogene. The CDR3 has 21 residues. The CDR3 DNA is TGCACCAGCAGCCCTGTAGGACTAGCGGGGGGCCCACGACTAGCCAAAAACATTCAGTACTTC. Its protein is CTSSPVGLAGGPRLAKNIQYF.

The J gene is TRBJ2-1, the V gene TRBV5-6; 8 bases agree with TRBD1. With 4 bases clipped from V and 2 bases from J, the junction kept 8 bases outside the gene matches. Looked up from germline, CDR1 is SGHDT and CDR2 is YYEEEE. This CDR3 spans 16 amino acids. The CDR3 sequence: CASSTGTGRAYNEQFF. CDR3 bases: TGTGCCAGCAGCACAGGGACAGGACGAGCCTACAATGAGCAGTTCTTC.

This rearrangement joins TRBV5-1 to TRBJ2-5; 7 bases match TRBD1. Per germline, CDR1 SGHRS and CDR2 YFSETQ. V shed 3 bases, J shed 1 base, and the junction held 0 bases outside the gene matches. The CDR3 runs to 13 residues. CDR3 in DNA: TGCGCCAGCAGCTGGGACAGCCAAGAGACCCAGTACTTC. This gives the protein CASSWDSQETQYF.

This chain links TRBV2 with TRBJ1-1; TRBD1 matches 7 bases. The germline CDR1 and CDR2 sequences are SNHLY and FYNNEI. This CDR3 has 13 residues. With 0 bases clipped from V and 9 bases from J, the junction kept 4 bases outside the gene matches. This chain's CDR3 is CASSEALQGKAFF. Written as DNA, the CDR3 is TGTGCCAGCAGTGAAGCCCTACAGGGGAAAGCTTTCTTT.

The chain uses TRBV4-2 and TRBJ2-7, with D perhaps matching TRBD2 (7 bases). Trimming stripped 0 bases from V and 0 bases from J, with 12 bases between. CDR3 length equals 16 residues. Looked up from germline, CDR1 is LGHNA and CDR2 is YNFKEQ. CDR3 nucleotide sequence: TGTGCCAGCAGCCAAGATGCGGGGGCCGGCTCCTACGAGCAGTACTTC. Translating gives CASSQDAGAGSYEQYF.

The genes are TRBV4-3 and TRBJ2-3, with 8 bases lining up with TRBD1. Germline V gives CDR1 LGHNA, CDR2 YSLEER. CDR3 length equals 16 residues. The junction had 7 bases not matched to a gene; V was cut back by 1 base and J by 4 bases. CDR3 residues: CASSQGTGFRADTQYF. CDR3 nucleotide sequence: TGCGCCAGCAGCCAAGGGACAGGGTTTAGGGCAGATACGCAGTATTTT.

This sequence joins TRBV6-1 and TRBJ2-1, with TRBD2 identical over 12 bases. Looked up from germline, CDR1 is MNHNS and CDR2 is SASEGT. This CDR3 is built from 14 residues. The trim removed 2 bases at V and 15 bases at J, leaving 8 bases unmatched. The CDR3 loop is CASSERLAGAYWFF. In nucleotides, the CDR3 is TGTGCCAGCAGTGAACGACTAGCGGGGGCGTATTGGTTCTTC.

This chain uses TRBV7-9 with TRBJ2-5; 10 bases are a match to TRBD1. Germline CDR1 is SEHNR and CDR2 is FQNEAQ (reference sequence). V lost 3 bases and J lost 2; bases outside the gene matches: 6. The CDR3 totals 16 residues. This CDR3 is CASSFREDRGQETQYF. The CDR3 region has the DNA TGTGCCAGCAGCTTTCGGGAGGACAGGGGGCAAGAGACCCAGTACTTC.

In its sample, this clone was seen once. This sequence joins TRBV10-3 and TRBJ2-7, with D unresolved. Trimming removed 4 bases from V and 3 bases from J, with 13 bases in between. The CDR3 spans 14 residues. CDR1 ENHRY and CDR2 SYGVKD come from the germline V gene. This CDR3 is CAISASVGVYEQYF. In DNA form, the CDR3 reads TGTGCCATCAGTGCATCCGTGGGCGTCTACGAGCAGTACTTC.

Details on this clone: A junction boundary mismatches the germline segment, possibly from a read error. The gene calls are TRBV7-7 and TRBJ2-3, with D possibly matching TRBD1 (6 bases). Per the germline V gene, CDR1 is SSHAT and CDR2 is FNYEAQ (reference sequence). The CDR3 spans 13 residues. Here the CDR3 reads CASSYRGTDTQYF. The CDR3 DNA follows: TGTGCTAGCAGCTACAGGGGCACAGATACGCAGTATTTT.

The rearrangement uses TRBV6-5 and TRBJ1-2, with 9 bases matching TRBD1. V trimming: 6 bases; J trimming: 4 bases; junction bases outside the gene matches: 9. The germline V gene encodes CDR1 MNHEY and CDR2 SVGAGI. This CDR3 comprises 15 residues. CDR3 in DNA: TGTGCCAGCAGCCATAGACAGGGGGGTCCCTATGGCTACACCTTC. Protein: CASSHRQGGPYGYTF.

V gene TRBV11-2 combines with J gene TRBJ2-7; a possible D gene is TRBD2 (5 bases). The CDR3 sequence is 15 residues long. The V and J ends lost 5 bases and 8 bases respectively, with 22 bases between them. Germline V lookup: CDR1 SGHAT, CDR2 FQNNGV. CDR3 coding DNA: TGTGCCAGCAGCCCCTTCGGGGTTGGACCCCCTCAGCAGTACTTC. Amino acid sequence: CASSPFGVGPPQQYF.

This sequence joins TRBV18 and TRBJ1-1, with 8 positions matching TRBD1. The CDR3 contains 19 residues. V lost 2 bases and J lost 1; bases outside the gene matches: 15. CDR1 is KGHSH, CDR2 LQKENI, per germline. CDR3 sequence: CASSPEPLGQGIRNTEAFF. In DNA form, the CDR3 reads TGTGCCAGCTCACCAGAACCCCTCGGACAGGGAATACGGAACACTGAAGCTTTCTTT.

V gene TRBV4-1 combines with J gene TRBJ1-4, with D possibly TRBD1 on 6 matching bases. Looked up from germline, CDR1 is MGHRA and CDR2 is YSYEKL. V gave up 1 base and J gave up 2 bases, with 11 bases separating them. The CDR3 has 16 residues. In DNA, the CDR3 is TGCGCCAGCAGCCAAGCCGAGGGGGTGACTAATGAAAAACTGTTTTTT. Translation: CASSQAEGVTNEKLFF.

The chain links TRBV19 to TRBJ1-3, with D perhaps matching TRBD1 (6 bases). Germline lookup yields CDR1 LNHDA and CDR2 SQIVND (reference sequence). V dropped 5 bases and J dropped 2 bases, with 10 bases sitting between them. This CDR3 contains 14 residues. The CDR3 loop is CASSQQGAGNTIYF. The CDR3 DNA follows: TGTGCCAGTAGTCAACAGGGAGCTGGAAACACCATATATTTT.